The clone carrying this TCR beta chain was seen repeatedly, ten times or more. From the 5' RACE reads, TCRdb called clonotypes with MiXCR, one entry per CDR3 protein. The sample consists of roughly 10,000 distinct CDR3 sequences, over 6% of them appearing once. Documented time point: sample taken at primary tumor resection. This sample is drawn from a study of spatial heterogeneity in lung cancer. The V segment lost 3 bases and the J segment 1 base; nucleotides outside the gene matches: 7. This CDR3 comprises 16 residues. The germline V gene encodes CDR1 MDHEN and CDR2 SYDVKM. The chain uses TRBV28 and TRBJ2-5, with 8 bases aligning to TRBD2. This clonotype was sampled from a male donor with early-stage non-small cell lung cancer. The material was PBMCs, obtained at surgery. CDR3 coding DNA: TGTGCCAGCAGTTTGGTGGGGCTAGCGGGCCAAGAGACCCAGTACTTC. This sequence encodes CASSLVGLAGQETQYF. The variable domain in full, completed from reference TRBV28 and TRBJ2-5, reads DVKVTQSSRYLVKRTGEKVFLECVQDMDHENMFWYRQDPGLGLRLIYFSYDVKMKEKGDIPEGYSVSREKKERFSLILESASTNQTSMYLCASSLVGLAGQETQYFGPGTRLLVL.